The 30 T cell receptor beta chains presented below share a single source sample, sequenced in a study of cytomegalovirus exposure and HLA in healthy donors. The PCR had 60 Vbeta and 13 Jbeta primers. The assay was immunoSEQ multiplex PCR, and TCRdb's table has in-frame clones only and misses some. The sample contains over 110,000 clones, about four fifths of which appear only once. The sequenced sample consisted of PBMCs. The receptors were sampled from a woman in her thirties or forties in good health and CMV-seropositive.

The V call is TRBV5-4, the J call TRBJ2-1; TRBD2 matches at 9 bases. The ends lost 3 bases at V and 2 bases at J; junction bases unmatched: 0. Germline assignment: CDR1 SGHNT and CDR2 YYREEE (reference sequence). The CDR3 contains 14 residues. The CDR3 loop is CASSSSGTYNEQFF. Written as DNA, the CDR3 is TGTGCCAGCAGCTCTAGCGGGACCTACAATGAGCAGTTCTTC.

The chain links TRBV28 to TRBJ1-1; D ambiguous. This CDR3 is 12 amino acids long. The germline CDR1 and CDR2 sequences are MDHEN and SYDVKM. V dropped 1 base and J dropped 4 bases, with 4 bases sitting between them. The CDR3 nucleotides read TGTGCCAGCAGTTTATCTACCACTGAAGCTTTCTTT. Translating it yields CASSLSTTEAFF.

The V and J genes are TRBV29-1 and TRBJ2-5; D might be TRBD1 (5 bases). Germline CDR1 and CDR2: SQVTM and ANQGSEA. V gave up 4 bases and J gave up 5 bases, with 11 bases separating them. The CDR3 sequence is 12 residues long. The chain's CDR3 is CSVAGMAETQYF. The CDR3 DNA sequence: TGCAGCGTTGCAGGGATGGCGGAGACCCAGTACTTC.

The chain recombines TRBV7-9 with TRBJ2-1, with 9 bases aligning to TRBD2. CDR3 length: 16 residues. Germline CDR1 is SEHNR and CDR2 is FQNEAQ (reference sequence). The J segment lost 4 bases and the V segment lost 5 bases, leaving 9 bases of the junction unmatched. Written as DNA, the CDR3 is TGTGCCAGCAGCGCGGAAGGACTAGCGACTTACAATGAGCAGTTCTTC. Translation gives CASSAEGLATYNEQFF.

The chain has TRBV19 and TRBJ1-2; 8 bases agree with TRBD1. The V gene's germline CDR1 is LNHDA and CDR2 SQIVND (reference sequence). CDR3 length: 16 residues. V was pared by 4 bases and J by 2 bases, with 9 bases of the junction left unmatched. The CDR3 protein is CASSSQGATGNYGYTF. DNA for the CDR3: TGTGCCAGTAGTAGTCAGGGGGCTACAGGGAACTATGGCTACACCTTC.

The V and J genes are TRBV18 and TRBJ2-7; TRBD1 aligns across 7 bases. This CDR3 spans 14 amino acids. Germline V CDR1 and CDR2: KGHSH, LQKENI. V gave up 4 bases and J gave up 3 bases; unmatched junction bases: 6. The CDR3 protein is CASSLSTGYYEQYF. In DNA form, the CDR3 reads TGTGCCAGCTCACTCTCGACAGGGTACTACGAGCAGTACTTC. The full variable domain, its missing parts supplied by reference TRBV18 and TRBJ2-7, is NAGVMQNPRHLVRRRGQEARLRCSPMKGHSHVYWYRQLPEEGLKFMVYLQKENIIDESGMPKERFSAEFPKEGPSILRIQQVVRGDSAAYFCASSLSTGYYEQYFGPGTRLTVT.

This clone was seen a handful of times. V and J are TRBV5-4 and TRBJ2-3, with 8 bases that match TRBD2. V lost 7 bases to trimming and J lost 3 bases; unmatched junction nucleotides: 1. This CDR3 spans 12 amino acids. CDR1 and CDR2 (germline): SGHNT, YYREEE (reference sequence). This CDR3 is CASQRETDTQYF. CDR3 DNA sequence: TGTGCCAGCCAGCGGGAGACAGATACGCAGTATTTT.

V gene TRBV28 combines with J gene TRBJ2-7; possibly TRBD2 for D (7 bases). This CDR3 is built from 21 residues. Germline V gene sequence: CDR1 MDHEN, CDR2 SYDVKM. V lost 3 bases and J 2 bases, leaving 32 bases between the germline ends. CDR3 sequence reads: CASSFLGGFGLVDFSPYEQYF. CDR3 nucleotide sequence: TGTGCCAGCAGTTTTCTAGGGGGGTTCGGACTAGTGGATTTTTCCCCCTACGAGCAGTACTTC.

The CDR3 sequence: CSVEGGQPYEQYF. Written as DNA, the CDR3 is TGCAGCGTCGAGGGGGGACAGCCCTACGAGCAGTACTTC. The chain has TRBV29-1 and TRBJ2-7; perhaps TRBD1 as D (7 bases). Germline V gives CDR1 SQVTM, CDR2 ANQGSEA. The CDR3 extends over 13 amino acids. V was pared by 6 bases and J by 2 bases, with 14 bases between.

The chain uses TRBV5-1 and TRBJ2-5; D not certain. Trimming removed 2 bases from V and 2 bases from J, with 7 bases in between. CDR3 length: 13 amino acids. In germline, CDR1 is SGHRS, CDR2 YFSETQ. The CDR3 nucleotides read TGCGCCAGCAGCTTCACAGTTCAAGAGACCCAGTACTTC. Amino acid sequence: CASSFTVQETQYF.

In this sample, this clone turned up once. V usage is TRBV5-4 and J usage is TRBJ2-5; 9 nucleotides align to TRBD2. The germline CDR1 and CDR2 sequences are SGHNT and YYREEE (reference sequence). This CDR3 has 15 amino acids. J gave up 4 bases and V 5 bases, and 9 bases lay outside the gene matches. The chain's CDR3 is CASRRGGRATETQYF. The CDR3 DNA reads as TGTGCCAGCAGGCGGGGCGGGAGGGCCACAGAGACCCAGTACTTC.

The chain combines TRBV13 with TRBJ2-7; 8 bases map to TRBD1. Germline V lookup: CDR1 PRHDT, CDR2 FYEKMQ (reference sequence). V lost 2 bases and J lost 0; bases outside the gene matches: 6. This CDR3 comprises 16 residues. As DNA, the CDR3 is TGTGCCAGCAGCTTATGGGCAGGGGGCAGCTCCTACGAGCAGTACTTC. This gives the protein CASSLWAGGSSYEQYF.

There are a few counts of this clone. This sequence joins TRBV30 and TRBJ1-4; D not certain. CDR3 length: 11 amino acids. The V end lost 3 bases, the J end lost 5 bases, and 4 bases lay between the germline ends. Germline CDR1 reads GTSNPN; CDR2 reads SVGIG (reference sequence). The CDR3 DNA reads as TGTGCCTGGAGCCGGAATGAAAAACTGTTTTTT. Amino acid sequence: CAWSRNEKLFF.

V is TRBV27 and J is TRBJ2-7, with D maybe TRBD2 (5 bases). V dropped 6 bases and J dropped 5 bases, with 17 bases sitting between them. This CDR3 contains 14 residues. Germline lookup yields CDR1 MNHEY and CDR2 SMNVEV (reference sequence). CDR3 nucleotide sequence: TGTGCCAGCAGAAAGTGGGAGAAGGGCCACGAGCAGTACTTC. This codes for CASRKWEKGHEQYF.

This clone came up once. V and J are TRBV21-1 and TRBJ2-1; TRBD2 reflects the table's D call only, with no check against the DNA. TRBV21-1 is deemed a pseudogene. CDR3 length equals 16 residues. The CDR3 is CASSKASGDSYNEQFF. CDR3 sequence (DNA): TGTGCCAGCAGCAAGGCTAGCGGAGACTCCTACAATGAGCAGTTCTTC.

This sequence joins TRBV28 and TRBJ2-1; weak D call: TRBD2 (5 bases). This CDR3 region has 11 residues. CDR1 and CDR2 from the germline V gene are MDHEN and SYDVKM. The CDR3 loop is CAGSSYNEQFF. For the CDR3, the DNA is TGTGCGGGGAGCTCCTACAATGAGCAGTTCTTC.

This clone was seen a handful of times. The chain uses TRBV5-6 and TRBJ2-1; D call uncertain. The CDR3 runs to 14 residues. Between the trimmed V and J ends, which lost 2 bases and 2 bases, there was a span of 8 bases. In germline, CDR1 is SGHDT, CDR2 YYEEEE. CDR3 sequence (DNA): TGTGCCAGCAGCTTTGGGCTTACCTACAATGAGCAGTTCTTC. It is translated as CASSFGLTYNEQFF.

This chain links TRBV18 with TRBJ2-1; D gene unclear. The ends were cut back, 2 bases at V and 3 bases at J, with 5 bases in the middle. Germline CDR1 KGHSH, CDR2 LQKENI. The CDR3 runs 13 residues. In nucleotides, the CDR3 is TGTGCCAGCTCACCATCTAGCTACAATGAGCAGTTCTTC. Translated: CASSPSSYNEQFF. Complete variable domain (other parts from reference TRBV18 and TRBJ2-1): NAGVMQNPRHLVRRRGQEARLRCSPMKGHSHVYWYRQLPEEGLKFMVYLQKENIIDESGMPKERFSAEFPKEGPSILRIQQVVRGDSAAYFCASSPSSYNEQFFGPGTRLTVL.

The gene calls are TRBV7-8 and TRBJ1-5; no firm D call. The germline CDR1 and CDR2 sequences are SGHVS and FQNEAQ. The ends were cut back, 1 base at V and 4 bases at J, with 17 bases in the middle. CDR3 size: 17 residues. The CDR3 DNA sequence: TGTGCCAGCAGCTTAGAGGAGGGCCGGGGTGAGAATCAGCCCCAGCATTTT. It translates to CASSLEEGRGENQPQHF.

The chain is built from TRBV6-1 and TRBJ1-1; D is uncertain. This CDR3 contains 14 residues. V was clipped by 2 bases and J by 1 base, with 8 bases between them. Looked up from germline, CDR1 is MNHNS and CDR2 is SASEGT. CDR3 in DNA: TGTGCCAGCAGTGAAAATCTCGGGAACACTGAAGCTTTCTTT. Amino acids: CASSENLGNTEAFF.

As to this clone: Germline is not matched at one junction end, which may reflect a read error. This sequence joins TRBV11-3 and TRBJ2-7; 7 nucleotides agree with TRBD1. The germline V gene encodes CDR1 SGHNT and CDR2 YENEEA. CDR3 length equals 9 residues. In nucleotides, the CDR3 is TGTGCCAGCAGCTGGACAGGTGTGTTC. Encoded protein: CASSWTGVF.

With respect to this clone: This CDR3 is also generated by other DNA sequences in the sample. V is TRBV27 and J is TRBJ1-1, with 9 bases aligning to TRBD1. The CDR3 is 15 residues long. The V gene's germline CDR1 is MNHEY and CDR2 SMNVEV (reference sequence). J was trimmed by 3 bases and V by 5 bases; bases with no gene match: 7. CDR3 amino acids: CASSSPGQGDTEAFF. The CDR3 DNA follows: TGTGCCAGCAGTAGCCCGGGACAGGGAGACACTGAAGCTTTCTTT.

This clone has only a few counts. The CDR3 sequence: CATRGLVAGELFF. CDR3 sequence (DNA): TGTGCCACCAGGGGACTAGTCGCCGGGGAGCTGTTTTTT. This chain links TRBV15 with TRBJ2-2; 8 bases agree with TRBD2. Per germline, CDR1 LNHNV and CDR2 YYDKDF (reference sequence). With V trimmed by 6 bases and J by 6 bases, 3 bases remained unmatched. The CDR3 extends over 13 amino acids.

This chain links TRBV5-4 with TRBJ2-1; D might be TRBD1 (6 bases). Between the trimmed V and J ends, which lost 1 base and 3 bases, there was a span of 11 bases. Germline CDR1 is SGHNT and CDR2 is YYREEE (reference sequence). This CDR3 has 15 amino acids. The CDR3 DNA reads as TGTGCCAGCAGCTTGACCGGGACATACTACAATGAGCAGTTCTTC. It translates to CASSLTGTYYNEQFF. Full variable domain (missing parts from reference TRBV5-4 and TRBJ2-1): ETGVTQSPTHLIKTRGQQVTLRCSSQSGHNTVSWYQQALGQGPQFIFQYYREEENGRGNFPPRFSGLQFPNYSSELNVNALELDDSALYLCASSLTGTYYNEQFFGPGTRLTVL.

J is TRBJ2-7 and V is TRBV6-6, with 8 nucleotides matching TRBD2. The V gene's germline CDR1 is MNHNY and CDR2 SVGAGI (reference sequence). This CDR3 comprises 16 residues. The ends lost 6 bases at V and 5 bases at J; junction bases unmatched: 15. CDR3 protein: CASRRTPGGAIDEQYF. CDR3 bases: TGTGCCAGCAGACGAACCCCCGGGGGGGCAATCGACGAGCAGTACTTC.

CDR3 nucleotide sequence: TGTGCCAGCAGCCCCCGGACTAGCGGCTACAATGAGCAGTTCTTC. This translates into CASSPRTSGYNEQFF. The V gene is TRBV7-3, the J gene TRBJ2-1, with TRBD2 identical over 10 bases. This CDR3 is 15 amino acids long. V lost 5 bases and J lost 3; bases outside the gene matches: 4. Germline-derived CDR1 and CDR2 are SGHTA and FQGTGA.

This chain joins TRBV23-1 and TRBJ2-4, with a weak D call TRBD1 (6 bases). TRBV23-1 qualifies as an ORF whose function is uncertain. V was clipped by 6 bases and J by 0 bases, with 15 bases between them. The CDR3 runs 16 residues. This chain's CDR3 is CASSLRQVLAKNIQYF. CDR3 in DNA: TGCGCCAGCAGCCTTCGACAGGTACTAGCCAAAAACATTCAGTACTTC.

The chain carries TRBV5-1 and TRBJ1-2, with a tentative D call TRBD1 (6 bases). The CDR3 runs to 14 residues. CDR1 is SGHRS, CDR2 YFSETQ, per germline. The V gene lost 0 bases and the J gene lost 2 bases, with 8 bases spanning the gap. The CDR3 region has the DNA TGCGCCAGCAGCTTGGCAGGGGCGAACTATGGCTACACCTTC. Translation: CASSLAGANYGYTF.

The genes are TRBV11-2 and TRBJ2-1; 9 nucleotides agree with TRBD2. Germline CDR1 reads SGHAT; CDR2 reads FQNNGV. The V segment lost 1 base and the J segment 5 bases; nucleotides outside the gene matches: 9. The CDR3 is 17 residues long. This CDR3 reads CASSLVGAGGPHNEQFF. In DNA form, the CDR3 reads TGTGCCAGCAGCTTAGTAGGGGCGGGAGGGCCCCACAATGAGCAGTTCTTC.

This clone was seen a few times. Its ends do not fully match the called genes, so a read error is possible. The chain carries TRBV6-1 and TRBJ2-7; 12 nucleotides align to TRBD2. Per germline, CDR1 MNHNS and CDR2 SASEGT. The CDR3 runs 14 residues. CDR3 residues: CASDPSGRAYEQYF. The CDR3 nucleotides read TGTGCCAGCGACCCTAGCGGGAGGGCCTATGAGCAGTACTTC.